The source of this TCR beta chain is a study of blood T cell repertoires in COVID-19. Study context: Samples came from the United States, Italy and Spain, spanning acute and convalescent COVID-19. Sources were T cells, B-cell-depleted T cells, or PBMCs; the material itself was cDNA or gDNA.

The authors' processing: Amplifying reference gene primers gave estimates of nucleated cell counts. Profiled with immunoSEQ multiplex PCR; TCRdb holds only in-frame clones, not every one. Clone size and the V and J calls come from that table; the DNA yielded D and trimming. The sample has about 120,000 clones, approximately 83% seen once. The V and J ends lost 2 bases and 4 bases respectively, with 11 bases between them. The CDR3 length is 14 residues. Germline assignment: CDR1 SGHTA and CDR2 FQGNSA. The origin of this receptor is an older woman with acute or convalescent COVID-19. The sample comprised peripheral blood. The chain employs TRBV7-2 and TRBJ1-2; unclear D gene. DNA of the CDR3: TGTGCCAGCAGCTTACATTCAGTGCCCTATGGCTACACCTTC. It translates to CASSLHSVPYGYTF.